These 11 T cell receptor beta chains were sequenced from one sample in a study of T cell repertoires in aging, cancer and after chemotherapy. TCR beta rearrangements were amplified from peripheral blood genomic DNA. Multiplex touch-down PCR with TRB-A/B primers amplified rearranged V-D-J TRB sequences. A single record per CDR3 protein comes from TCRdb applying MiXCR to the multiplex PCR reads. The sample comprises about 3,900 distinct CDR3 sequences, less than 45% of which are singletons, and approximately 63% rests with the top ten. What was sequenced was blood. The receptors were gathered from a human donor with a solid tumor.

The rearrangement uses TRBV12-3 or TRBV12-4 and TRBJ2-1; 11 nucleotides match TRBD2. Trimming took 2 bases from V and 4 from J; bases not matched to a gene: 10. CDR3 length: 18 amino acids. CDR3 loop: CASSLKTSGVLFYNEQFF. CDR3 sequence (DNA): TGTGCCAGCAGTTTAAAGACTAGCGGGGTATTGTTTTACAATGAGCAGTTCTTC.

The rearrangement uses TRBV29-1 and TRBJ1-2; D unresolved. Germline V gene lookup returns CDR1 SQVTM and CDR2 ANQGSEA. Trimming removed 3 bases from V and 8 bases from J, with 10 bases in between. CDR3 length equals 11 residues. Here the CDR3 DNA reads TGCAGCGTTGAGAGGATAGGCGGCTACACCTTC. Translating it yields CSVERIGGYTF.

This clonotype was detected once. The chain recombines TRBV20-1 with TRBJ2-1, with a tentative D call TRBD1 (6 bases). This CDR3 is built from 12 residues. The ends were cut back, 2 bases at V and 7 bases at J, with 9 bases in the middle. Germline CDR1 DFQATT, CDR2 SNEGSKA (reference sequence). The CDR3 nucleotides read TGCAGTGCTAGACATCAGGGGAATGAGCAGTTCTTC. Protein sequence: CSARHQGNEQFF.

The V gene is TRBV6-6, the J gene TRBJ1-1; unclear D gene. Trimming pared 0 bases from V and 7 bases from J, leaving 6 bases between. The CDR3 loop spans 12 amino acids. Per germline, CDR1 MNHNY and CDR2 SVGAGI (reference sequence). For the CDR3, the DNA is TGTGCCAGCAGTTACTCGGAGCATGAAGCTTTCTTT. Translation: CASSYSEHEAFF.

V usage is TRBV12-3 or TRBV12-4 and J usage is TRBJ2-1; perhaps TRBD1 as D (6 bases). The length of the CDR3 is 12 residues. The V end was cut by 5 bases, the J end by 15 bases, with 17 bases between. CDR3 amino acids: CASSHDQQGRFF. CDR3 bases: TGTGCCAGCAGTCACGACCAACAGGGACGGTTCTTC.

The genes are TRBV10-3 and TRBJ1-5, with 7 positions matching TRBD1. Germline CDR1 reads ENHRY; CDR2 reads SYGVKD. V shed 5 bases, J shed 2 bases, and the junction held 6 bases outside the gene matches. This CDR3 region has 15 residues. The CDR3 DNA is TGTGCCATCAGTTCTACAGGACAGGGCAATCAGCCCCAGCATTTT. Protein sequence: CAISSTGQGNQPQHF.

The rearrangement joins TRBV7-3 to TRBJ2-2; TRBD2 agrees at 15 bases. This CDR3 is 16 amino acids long. Germline V gene lookup returns CDR1 SGHTA and CDR2 FQGTGA. Losses at the gene ends were 6 bases for V and 6 bases for J; bases not matched to a gene: 5. The CDR3 reads CASSRTSGGASGELFF. The CDR3 DNA reads TGTGCCAGCAGTAGGACTAGCGGGGGGGCCTCCGGGGAGCTGTTTTTT.

The rearrangement uses TRBV6-1 and TRBJ1-5; 9 bases agree with TRBD1. The CDR3 is made up of 17 amino acids. With 0 bases clipped from V and 2 bases from J, the junction kept 5 bases outside the gene matches. Germline V CDR1 and CDR2: MNHNS, SASEGT. The CDR3 DNA sequence: TGTGCCAGCAGTGAAGCCATAACAGGGGGCGGCAATCAGCCCCAGCATTTT. This encodes CASSEAITGGGNQPQHF.

The chain joins TRBV6-1 to TRBJ2-3; 10 positions match TRBD1. The V gene end was trimmed by 3 bases and the J gene end by 2 bases; junction bases not matched to a gene: 5. From germline, CDR1 is MNHNS and CDR2 SASEGT. The CDR3 sequence is 16 residues long. Here the CDR3 DNA reads TGTGCCAGCAGTGATAGACAGGGGGCCCTCACAGATACGCAGTATTTT. Translating gives CASSDRQGALTDTQYF.

V gene TRBV6-2 or TRBV6-3 combines with J gene TRBJ2-7; weak D call: TRBD2 (5 bases). Germline V gives CDR1 MNHEY, CDR2 SVGEGT. V lost 5 bases, J lost 4 bases, and 9 bases lay in between. The CDR3 has 12 residues. DNA of the CDR3: TGTGCCAGCAGTCCGGACTTGTACGAGCAGTACTTC. This encodes CASSPDLYEQYF.

In nucleotides, the CDR3 is TGTGCCAGTAGTATAGTGGGCGGCCTCAATGAGCAGTTCTTC. The encoded protein is CASSIVGGLNEQFF. The V call is TRBV19, the J call TRBJ2-1; D call uncertain. The V end was cut by 1 base, the J end by 6 bases, with 10 bases between. The V gene's germline CDR1 is LNHDA and CDR2 SQIVND (reference sequence). The CDR3 totals 14 residues.